Listed below are T cell receptor beta chains from one sample, sequenced in a study of blood T cell repertoires in COVID-19. Generated by immunoSEQ multiplex PCR, the TCRdb table keeps only in-frame clones and is missing some. Among roughly 390,000 clones listed, 75% to 90% were seen once. Sequencing was done on a sample of peripheral blood. All receptors derive from a young woman with acute or convalescent COVID-19. CDR3s include the opening cysteine and the closing phenylalanine or tryptophan. Fields, in order: clone size, J gene, V gene, CDR3 protein. Where a row states a size, it is once, few, many or the class of an expanded clone; other rows omit it.

few,TRBJ1-2,TRBV13,CASSLRTGGAYGYTF
-,TRBJ2-7,TRBV9,CASSGTEGEQYF
-,TRBJ2-7,TRBV29-1,CSVGDRVSYEQYF
-,TRBJ2-1,TRBV29-1,CSVAWPPGNGEQFF
-,TRBJ1-1,TRBV4-1,CASSQDRGAAEAFF
-,TRBJ1-2,TRBV30,CAWSVQGEFYGYTF
-,TRBJ2-7,TRBV7-3,CASSLGGSPVDEQYF
-,TRBJ2-1,TRBV27,CASSFRLVAVYNEQFF
-,TRBJ1-5,TRBV15,CATSRQGADQPQHF
-,TRBJ1-6,TRBV19,CASSIFLGQGGSPLHF
-,TRBJ1-5,TRBV10-1,CASSEFRVQPQHF
-,TRBJ2-7,TRBV7-2,CASSLFGGRTFYEQYF
-,TRBJ2-7,TRBV19,CASRTETYEQYF
-,TRBJ1-2,TRBV27,CASSPRTPREVNYGYTF
-,TRBJ1-1,TRBV19,CASSIDGLFVPPEAFF
-,TRBJ2-7,TRBV20-1,CSASDGGFKYEQYF
-,TRBJ2-1,TRBV28,CASISLNEQFF
-,TRBJ2-5,TRBV24-1,CATSEAGGQETQYF
-,TRBJ1-3,TRBV9,CASRYDGTGAGNTIYF
-,TRBJ1-5,TRBV19,CASSYRTVTAGNQPQHF
few,TRBJ1-1,TRBV6-5,CASSRQGREAFF
-,TRBJ1-1,TRBV2,CASSGDSWNTEAFF
-,TRBJ1-6,TRBV30,CAWNSDRGKGSPLHF
-,TRBJ1-5,TRBV7-9,CASSSIGGSSNQPQHF
once,TRBJ2-2,TRBV24-1,CATSDELLVQGSGELFF
few,TRBJ1-6,TRBV27,CASSLRVQGSYNSPLHF
-,TRBJ2-5,TRBV5-1,CASSWSGGETQYF
-,TRBJ2-2,TRBV11-2,CASSLVGGAGELFF
-,TRBJ1-2,TRBV21-1,CASSKGGTGEYGYTF
-,TRBJ2-3,TRBV9,CASSPDGRSDTQYF
-,TRBJ2-2,TRBV5-1,CASMTGQGATGELFF
-,TRBJ1-3,TRBV14,CASSRGKGAGNTIYF
-,TRBJ2-3,TRBV21-1,CASSKEAGEDRGSDTQYF
-,TRBJ1-2,TRBV11-1,CASSSNGGGYTF
-,TRBJ2-3,TRBV5-1,CASSRSTGGDTQYF
-,TRBJ2-1,TRBV14,CASSQLTGYEQFF
few,TRBJ1-5,TRBV29-1,CSVVTDGAGGQPQHF
-,TRBJ2-2,TRBV7-2,CASSLLGTGVTGELFF
-,TRBJ1-4,TRBV11-2,CASSPGDWTVTNEKLFF
-,TRBJ2-7,TRBV19,CASSPAGQVLYEQYF
-,TRBJ2-7,TRBV7-9,CASSGKDRPHEQYF
-,TRBJ1-1,TRBV30,CAWSAPGGWNTEAFF
-,TRBJ1-1,TRBV7-3,CASSLIRRTGHTEAFF
-,TRBJ1-3,TRBV11-2,CASSLGQGSSGNTIYF
-,TRBJ1-1,TRBV3-1/TRBV3-2,CASSLDRGGGAFF
-,TRBJ2-5,TRBV2,CASSLEAWETQYF
-,TRBJ1-1,TRBV5-1,CASSLDRNTEAFF
-,TRBJ2-5,TRBV19,CASSLTNEGETQYF
-,TRBJ2-2,TRBV24-1,CATSDGQNTGELFF
few,TRBJ2-2,TRBV29-1,CSVASPRELFF
-,TRBJ2-1,TRBV11-3,CASSLAAYNEQFF
-,TRBJ2-7,TRBV3-1/TRBV3-2,CASSQWRAVAYEQYF
-,TRBJ2-3,TRBV7-2,CASSSARLAGGITDTQYF
-,TRBJ2-7,TRBV28,CASSFSGRFFSEQYF
-,TRBJ1-1,TRBV7-2,CASSVAGGEMNTEAFF
-,TRBJ1-2,TRBV5-4,CASSHDRVGGYTF
-,TRBJ2-1,TRBV13,CASSLFGSENNEQFF
-,TRBJ1-2,TRBV5-4,CASRRTGASYGYTF
-,TRBJ1-1,TRBV5-4,CASSPLGGGYPEAFF